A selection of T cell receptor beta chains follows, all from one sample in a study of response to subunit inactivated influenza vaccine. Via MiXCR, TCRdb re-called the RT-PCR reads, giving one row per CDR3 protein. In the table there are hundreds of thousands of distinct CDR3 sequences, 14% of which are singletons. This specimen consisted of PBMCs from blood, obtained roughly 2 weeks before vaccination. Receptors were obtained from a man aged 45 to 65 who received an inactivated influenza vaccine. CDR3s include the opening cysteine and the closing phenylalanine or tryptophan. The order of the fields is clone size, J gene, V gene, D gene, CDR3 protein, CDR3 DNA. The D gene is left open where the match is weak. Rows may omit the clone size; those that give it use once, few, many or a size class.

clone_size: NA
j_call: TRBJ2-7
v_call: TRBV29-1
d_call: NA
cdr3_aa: CSVVAGLSYEQYF
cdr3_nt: TGCAGCGTTGTCGCGGGACTTTCCTACGAGCAGTACTTC

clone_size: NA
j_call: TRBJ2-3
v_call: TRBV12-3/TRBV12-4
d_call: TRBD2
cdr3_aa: CASSLRRLAESTDTQYF
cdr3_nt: TGTGCCAGCAGTTTGAGGCGACTAGCGGAGAGCACAGATACGCAGTATTTT

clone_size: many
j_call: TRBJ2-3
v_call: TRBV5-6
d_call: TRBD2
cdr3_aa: CASSGPGLAITDTQYF
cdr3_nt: TGTGCCAGCAGTGGCCCGGGACTAGCGATCACAGATACGCAGTATTTT

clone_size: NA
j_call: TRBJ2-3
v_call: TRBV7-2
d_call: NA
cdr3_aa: CASSSRRRGTDTQYF
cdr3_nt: TGTGCCAGCAGCTCCAGACGGAGGGGCACAGATACGCAGTATTTT

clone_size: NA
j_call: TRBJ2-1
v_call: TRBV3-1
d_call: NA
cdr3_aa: CASSQGTGTYNEQFF
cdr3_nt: TGTGCCAGCAGCCAAGGAACGGGAACCTACAATGAGCAGTTCTTC

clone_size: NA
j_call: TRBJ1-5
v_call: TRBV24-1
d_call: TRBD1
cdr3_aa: CATSDGQDNQPQHF
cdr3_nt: TGTGCCACCAGTGACGGACAGGACAATCAGCCCCAGCATTTT

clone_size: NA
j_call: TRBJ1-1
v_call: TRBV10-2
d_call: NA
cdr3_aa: CASSVARLLTEAFF
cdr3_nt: TGCGCCAGCAGTGTGGCCCGTCTTCTCACTGAAGCTTTCTTT

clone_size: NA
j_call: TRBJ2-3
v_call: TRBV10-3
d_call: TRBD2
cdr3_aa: CATLAGQRTDTQYF
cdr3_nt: TGTGCCACCTTAGCGGGCCAAAGGACAGATACGCAGTATTTT

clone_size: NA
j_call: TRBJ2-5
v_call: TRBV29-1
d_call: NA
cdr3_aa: CSGGAGGTIFDEETQYF
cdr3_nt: TGCAGCGGGGGGGCAGGGGGTACCATTTTTGACGAGGAGACCCAGTACTTC

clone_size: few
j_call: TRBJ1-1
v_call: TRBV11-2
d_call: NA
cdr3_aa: CASSLGGYEAFF
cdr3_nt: TGTGCCAGCAGCTTGGGGGGATATGAAGCTTTCTTT

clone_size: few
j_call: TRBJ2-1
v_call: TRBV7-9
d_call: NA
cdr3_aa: CASSWTVSSSYNEQFF
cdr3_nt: TGTGCCAGCAGCTGGACAGTTAGTAGCTCCTACAATGAGCAGTTCTTC

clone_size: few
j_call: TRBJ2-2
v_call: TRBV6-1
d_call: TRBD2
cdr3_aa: CASSVNSGSPSELFF
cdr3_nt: TGTGCCAGCAGTGTCAATAGCGGGAGTCCCTCGGAGCTGTTTTTT

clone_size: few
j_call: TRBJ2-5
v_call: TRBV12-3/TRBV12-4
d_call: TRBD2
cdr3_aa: CASSLRASGSETQYF
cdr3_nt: TGTGCCAGCAGTTTAAGGGCTAGCGGGAGTGAGACCCAGTACTTC

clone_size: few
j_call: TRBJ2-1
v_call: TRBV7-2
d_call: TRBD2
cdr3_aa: CASRTGTSPNEQFF
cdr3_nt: TGTGCCAGCAGGACCGGGACTAGCCCTAATGAGCAGTTCTTC

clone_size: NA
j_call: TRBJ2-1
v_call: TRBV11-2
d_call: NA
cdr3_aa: CASSPGFSNEQFF
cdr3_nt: TGTGCCAGCAGCCCCGGTTTCAGCAATGAGCAGTTCTTC

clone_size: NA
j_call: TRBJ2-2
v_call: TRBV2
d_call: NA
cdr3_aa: CASNTGGGELFF
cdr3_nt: TGTGCCAGCAACACCGGCGGCGGGGAGCTGTTTTTT

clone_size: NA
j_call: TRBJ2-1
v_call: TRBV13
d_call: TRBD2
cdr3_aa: CASSSSRVLAGAYNEQFF
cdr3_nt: TGTGCCAGCAGCTCTTCCCGGGTACTAGCGGGAGCCTACAATGAGCAGTTCTTC

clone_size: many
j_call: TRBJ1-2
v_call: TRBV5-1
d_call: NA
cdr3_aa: CASSLETVDGYTF
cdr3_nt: TGCGCCAGCAGCTTGGAGACAGTAGATGGCTACACCTTC

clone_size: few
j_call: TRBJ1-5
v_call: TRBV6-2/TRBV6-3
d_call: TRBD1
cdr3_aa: CASSTDRPRGQPQHF
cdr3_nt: TGTGCCAGCAGTACGGACAGGCCCCGGGGTCAGCCCCAGCATTTT

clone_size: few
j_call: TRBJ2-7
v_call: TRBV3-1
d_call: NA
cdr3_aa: CASSPGRGQFYEQYF
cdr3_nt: TGTGCCAGCAGCCCAGGCAGGGGCCAATTCTACGAGCAGTACTTC

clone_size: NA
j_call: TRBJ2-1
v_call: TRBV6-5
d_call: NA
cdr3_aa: CASSLGGTHNEQFF
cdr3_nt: TGTGCCAGCAGTTTGGGCGGGACCCACAATGAGCAGTTCTTC

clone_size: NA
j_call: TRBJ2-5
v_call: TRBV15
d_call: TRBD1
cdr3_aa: CATSAWDSNQETQYF
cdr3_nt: TGTGCCACCAGCGCCTGGGACAGCAACCAAGAGACCCAGTACTTC

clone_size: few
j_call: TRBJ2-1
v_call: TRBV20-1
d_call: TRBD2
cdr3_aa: CSAWKTSGTYNEQFF
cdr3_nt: TGCAGTGCTTGGAAGACTAGCGGAACCTACAATGAGCAGTTCTTC

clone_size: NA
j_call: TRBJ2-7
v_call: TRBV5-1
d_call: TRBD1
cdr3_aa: CASSSRQGDSYEQYF
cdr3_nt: TGCGCCAGCAGCTCCCGACAGGGGGACTCCTACGAGCAGTACTTC

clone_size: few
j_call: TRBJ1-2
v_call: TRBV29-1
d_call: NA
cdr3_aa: CSVEGGAYYGYTF
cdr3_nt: TGCAGCGTTGAAGGGGGGGCCTACTATGGCTACACCTTC

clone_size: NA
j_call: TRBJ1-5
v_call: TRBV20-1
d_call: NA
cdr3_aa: CSAERRTQGNQPQHF
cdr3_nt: TGCAGTGCAGAGCGACGGACCCAAGGGAATCAGCCCCAGCATTTT

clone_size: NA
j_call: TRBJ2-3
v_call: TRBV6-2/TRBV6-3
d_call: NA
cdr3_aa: CASRKVILQGGTDTQYF
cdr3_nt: TGTGCCAGCAGAAAAGTTATCCTTCAGGGAGGCACAGATACGCAGTATTTT

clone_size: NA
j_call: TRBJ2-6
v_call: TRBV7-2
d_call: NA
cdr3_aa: CASSLPWDVRANVLTF
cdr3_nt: TGTGCCAGCAGCTTACCCTGGGACGTCCGGGCCAACGTCCTGACTTTC

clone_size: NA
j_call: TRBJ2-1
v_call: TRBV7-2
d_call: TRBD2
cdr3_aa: CASSPGLAQEQFF
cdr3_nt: TGTGCCAGCAGCCCCGGACTAGCCCAGGAGCAGTTCTTC

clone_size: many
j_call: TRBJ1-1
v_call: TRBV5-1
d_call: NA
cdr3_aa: CASSLDPGLNTEAFF
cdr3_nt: TGCGCCAGCAGCTTGGATCCGGGGTTGAACACTGAAGCTTTCTTT

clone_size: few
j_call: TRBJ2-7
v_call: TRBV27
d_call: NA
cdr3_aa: CASSLSNSGYEQYF
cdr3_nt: TGTGCCAGCAGTTTATCGAATTCGGGGTACGAGCAGTACTTC

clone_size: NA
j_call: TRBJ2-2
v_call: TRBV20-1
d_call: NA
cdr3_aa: CSARGTHLGAGELFF
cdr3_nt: TGCAGTGCTAGAGGAACCCACCTGGGGGCGGGGGAGCTGTTTTTT

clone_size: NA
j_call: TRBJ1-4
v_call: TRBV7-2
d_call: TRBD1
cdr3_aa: CASSQGAGGVEKLFF
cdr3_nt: TGTGCCAGCAGCCAAGGGGCAGGGGGAGTTGAAAAACTGTTTTTT

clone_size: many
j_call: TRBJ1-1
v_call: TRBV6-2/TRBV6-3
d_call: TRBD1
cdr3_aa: CASTMLGGGVTEAFF
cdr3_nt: TGTGCCAGCACTATGTTAGGAGGGGGCGTAACTGAAGCTTTCTTT

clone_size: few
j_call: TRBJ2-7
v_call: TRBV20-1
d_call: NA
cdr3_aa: CSARPTRVGEQYF
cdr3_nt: TGCAGTGCTAGACCTACTAGGGTGGGGGAGCAGTACTTC

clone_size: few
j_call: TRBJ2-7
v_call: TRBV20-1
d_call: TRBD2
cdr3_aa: CSAISLAGSSYEQYF
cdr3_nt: TGCAGTGCCATTTCACTAGCGGGAAGTTCCTACGAGCAGTACTTC

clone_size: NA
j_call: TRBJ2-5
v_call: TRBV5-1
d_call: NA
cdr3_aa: CASSLNGAGETQYF
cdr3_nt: TGCGCCAGCAGCTTGAACGGGGCGGGAGAGACCCAGTACTTC

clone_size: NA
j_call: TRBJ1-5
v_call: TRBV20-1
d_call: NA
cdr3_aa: CSAGDNQPQHF
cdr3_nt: TGCAGTGCAGGGGATAATCAGCCCCAGCATTTT

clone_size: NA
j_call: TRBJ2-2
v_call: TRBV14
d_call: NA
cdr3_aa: CASSQAHQRARHSAFTGELFF
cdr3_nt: TGTGCCAGCAGCCAAGCCCATCAGCGGGCCCGTCATTCGGCGTTCACCGGGGAGCTGTTTTTT

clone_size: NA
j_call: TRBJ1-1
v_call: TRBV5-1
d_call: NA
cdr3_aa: CASSLHPESGAFF
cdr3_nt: TGCGCCAGCAGCTTGCACCCCGAAAGCGGGGCTTTCTTT

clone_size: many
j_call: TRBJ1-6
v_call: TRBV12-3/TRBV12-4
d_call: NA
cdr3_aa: CASSLALGRVYNSPLHF
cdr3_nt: TGTGCCAGCAGTTTAGCTCTCGGCAGGGTGTATAATTCACCCCTCCACTTT

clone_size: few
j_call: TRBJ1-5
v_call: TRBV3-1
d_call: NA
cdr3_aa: CASSQDVTANQPQHF
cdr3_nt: TGTGCCAGCAGCCAAGATGTGACAGCTAATCAGCCCCAGCATTTT

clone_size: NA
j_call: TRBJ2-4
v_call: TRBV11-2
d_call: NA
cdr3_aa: CASSSTSGNIQYF
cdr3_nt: TGTGCCAGCAGCTCAACCTCGGGAAACATTCAGTACTTC

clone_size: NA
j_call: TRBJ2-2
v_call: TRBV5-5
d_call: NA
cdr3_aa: CASSLVNRPNTGELFF
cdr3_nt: TGTGCCAGCAGCTTGGTTAACCGACCGAACACCGGGGAGCTGTTTTTT

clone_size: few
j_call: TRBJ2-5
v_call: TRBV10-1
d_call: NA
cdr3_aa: CASSESRGALGAQYF
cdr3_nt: TGCGCCAGCAGTGAGTCGCGAGGGGCCCTCGGCGCCCAGTACTTC

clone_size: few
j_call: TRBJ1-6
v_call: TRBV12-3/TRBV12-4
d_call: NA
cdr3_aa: CASSLWGPLNSPLHF
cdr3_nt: TGTGCCAGCAGTTTATGGGGGCCATTGAATTCACCCCTCCACTTT

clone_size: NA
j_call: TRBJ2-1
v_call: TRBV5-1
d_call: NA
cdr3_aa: CASSFAGTEYGEQFF
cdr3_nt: TGCGCCAGCAGCTTCGCGGGGACTGAGTACGGTGAGCAGTTCTTC

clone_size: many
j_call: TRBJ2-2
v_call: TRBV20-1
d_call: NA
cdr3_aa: CSARDHHAGELFF
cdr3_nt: TGCAGTGCTAGAGACCACCACGCCGGGGAGCTGTTTTTT

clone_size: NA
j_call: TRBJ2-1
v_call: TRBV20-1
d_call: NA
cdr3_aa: CSVMVNPGRLGNEQFF
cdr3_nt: TGCAGTGTCATGGTAAACCCAGGGCGACTTGGAAATGAGCAGTTCTTC